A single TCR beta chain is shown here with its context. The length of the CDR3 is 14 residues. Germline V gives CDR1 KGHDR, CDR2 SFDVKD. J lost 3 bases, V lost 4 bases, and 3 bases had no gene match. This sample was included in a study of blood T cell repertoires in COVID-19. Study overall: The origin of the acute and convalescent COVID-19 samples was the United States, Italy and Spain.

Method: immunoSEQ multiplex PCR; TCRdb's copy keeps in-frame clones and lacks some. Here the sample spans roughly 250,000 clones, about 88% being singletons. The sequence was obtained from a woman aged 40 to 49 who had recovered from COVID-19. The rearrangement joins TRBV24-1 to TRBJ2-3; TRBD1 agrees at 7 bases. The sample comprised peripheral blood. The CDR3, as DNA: TGTGCCACCAGTGACCCGGGACAGACAGATACGCAGTATTTT. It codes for CATSDPGQTDTQYF.